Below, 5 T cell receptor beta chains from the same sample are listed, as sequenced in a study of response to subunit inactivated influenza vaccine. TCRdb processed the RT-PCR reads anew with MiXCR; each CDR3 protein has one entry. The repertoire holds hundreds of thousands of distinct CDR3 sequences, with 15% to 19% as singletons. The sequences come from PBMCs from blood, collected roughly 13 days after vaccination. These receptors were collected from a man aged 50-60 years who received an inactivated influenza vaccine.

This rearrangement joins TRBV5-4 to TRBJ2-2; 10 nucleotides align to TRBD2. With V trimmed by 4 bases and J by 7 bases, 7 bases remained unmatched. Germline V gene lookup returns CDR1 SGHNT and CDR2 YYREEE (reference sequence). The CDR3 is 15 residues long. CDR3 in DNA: TGTGCCAGCAGCGACCTAGCGGGAGTTAGCGGGGAGCTGTTTTTT. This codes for CASSDLAGVSGELFF.

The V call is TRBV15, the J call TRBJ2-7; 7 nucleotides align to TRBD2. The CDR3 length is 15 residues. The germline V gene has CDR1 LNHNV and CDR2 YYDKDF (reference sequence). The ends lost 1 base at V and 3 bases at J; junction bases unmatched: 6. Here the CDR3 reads CATSRGLAELYEQYF. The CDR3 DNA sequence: TGTGCCACCAGCAGAGGGCTAGCGGAACTCTACGAGCAGTACTTC.

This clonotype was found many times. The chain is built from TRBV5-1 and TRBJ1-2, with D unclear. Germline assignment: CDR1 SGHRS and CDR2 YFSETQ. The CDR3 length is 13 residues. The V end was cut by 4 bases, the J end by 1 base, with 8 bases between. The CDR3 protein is CASSQAGNYGYTF. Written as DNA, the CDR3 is TGCGCCAGCAGCCAGGCCGGTAACTATGGCTACACCTTC.

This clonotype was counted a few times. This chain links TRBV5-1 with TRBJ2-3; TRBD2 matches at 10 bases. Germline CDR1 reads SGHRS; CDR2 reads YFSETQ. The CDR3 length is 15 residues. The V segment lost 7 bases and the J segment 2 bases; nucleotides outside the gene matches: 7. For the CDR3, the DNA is TGCGCCAGCCAAATTAGCGGGGGGACCACAGATACGCAGTATTTT. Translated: CASQISGGTTDTQYF.

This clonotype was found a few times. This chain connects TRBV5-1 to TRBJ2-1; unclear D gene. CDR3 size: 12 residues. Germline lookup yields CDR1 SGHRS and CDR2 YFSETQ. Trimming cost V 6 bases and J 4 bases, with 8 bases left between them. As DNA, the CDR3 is TGCGCCAGCAATGGGCAGTACAATGAGCAGTTCTTC. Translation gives CASNGQYNEQFF.